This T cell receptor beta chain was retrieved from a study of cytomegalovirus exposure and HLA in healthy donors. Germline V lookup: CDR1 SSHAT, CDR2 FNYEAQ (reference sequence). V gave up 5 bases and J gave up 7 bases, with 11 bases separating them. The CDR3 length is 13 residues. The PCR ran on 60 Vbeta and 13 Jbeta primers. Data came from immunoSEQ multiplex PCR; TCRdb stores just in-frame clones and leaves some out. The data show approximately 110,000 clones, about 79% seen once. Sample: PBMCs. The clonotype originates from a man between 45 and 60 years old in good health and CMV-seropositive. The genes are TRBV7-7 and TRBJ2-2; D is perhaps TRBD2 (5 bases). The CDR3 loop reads CASSPSRGGELFF. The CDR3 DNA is TGTGCCAGCAGCCCAAGTCGGGGCGGGGAGCTGTTTTTT. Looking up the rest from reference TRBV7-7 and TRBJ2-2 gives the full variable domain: GAGVSQSPRYKVTKRGQDVTLRCDPISSHATLYWYQQALGQGPEFLTYFNYEAQPDKSGLPSDRFSAERPEGSISTLTIQRTEQRDSAMYRCASSPSRGGELFFGEGSRLTVL.